These 14 T cell receptor beta chains share one sample of origin, sequenced in a study of response to subunit inactivated influenza vaccine. TCRdb itself ran the RT-PCR reads through MiXCR, one entry per CDR3 protein. The sample yields roughly 790,000 distinct CDR3 sequences, around 21% seen once. The sample was PBMCs from blood, taken 4 to 6 days after vaccination. Receptor source: a man aged 50-60 years who received an inactivated influenza vaccine.

The chain carries TRBV18 and TRBJ2-2, with 11 bases that match TRBD2. V was clipped by 6 bases and J by 1 base; unmatched bases: 4. CDR1 and CDR2 (germline): KGHSH, LQKENI. The CDR3 spans 16 residues. The CDR3 reads CASSQTSGRNTGELFF. The CDR3 nucleotides are TGTGCCAGCTCGCAAACTAGCGGGAGGAACACCGGGGAGCTGTTTTTT.

This clonotype was seen at least ten times. The V and J genes are TRBV12-3 or TRBV12-4 and TRBJ2-5; a weak D match, TRBD2 (5 bases). V lost 4 bases to trimming and J lost 3 bases, with 15 bases between them. The CDR3 sequence is 15 residues long. CDR3 bases: TGTGCCAGCAGTTATTGGGCTGGAGGAGAAGAGACCCAGTACTTC. Its protein product is CASSYWAGGEETQYF.

V and J are TRBV12-3 or TRBV12-4 and TRBJ1-4; tentative D call: TRBD1 (6 bases). CDR3 size: 15 residues. V gave up 4 bases and J gave up 0 bases, with 9 bases separating them. CDR3: CASSSTGPTNEKLFF. CDR3 DNA sequence: TGTGCCAGCAGTTCAACAGGGCCAACTAATGAAAAACTGTTTTTT.

The chain couples TRBV29-1 to TRBJ2-7, with a tentative D call TRBD1 (5 bases). Trimming removed 5 bases at V and 3 bases at J, with 11 bases between. Germline assignment: CDR1 SQVTM and CDR2 ANQGSEA. The CDR3 sequence is 12 residues long. CDR3 region: CSVNDRNYEQYF. CDR3 coding DNA: TGCAGCGTTAATGACAGAAACTACGAGCAGTACTTC.

The V call is TRBV28, the J call TRBJ2-7, with D uncertain. Germline V gene sequence: CDR1 MDHEN, CDR2 SYDVKM. The CDR3 runs 12 residues. Trimming pared 1 base from V and 2 bases from J, leaving 3 bases between. This CDR3 reads CASSLYAYEQYF. Here the CDR3 DNA reads TGTGCCAGCAGTTTATACGCCTACGAGCAGTACTTC.

This clonotype was recorded a few times. The gene calls are TRBV20-1 and TRBJ2-3; TRBD1 is a possible D gene (6 bases). The CDR3 is 15 amino acids. V dropped 4 bases and J dropped 2 bases, with 16 bases sitting between them. CDR1 and CDR2 (germline): DFQATT, SNEGSKA (reference sequence). CDR3 sequence reads: CSAIPQGPTTDTQYF. Written as DNA, the CDR3 is TGCAGTGCTATCCCTCAGGGGCCAACCACAGATACGCAGTATTTT.

This clonotype was observed at least ten times. V usage is TRBV18 and J usage is TRBJ2-1, with 13 bases identical to TRBD2. The V gene end was trimmed by 6 bases and the J gene end by 7 bases; junction bases not matched to a gene: 9. Germline V gene lookup returns CDR1 KGHSH and CDR2 LQKENI. CDR3 length: 16 amino acids. The CDR3 reads CASSLGLAGAGNEQFF. The CDR3 coding sequence is TGTGCCAGCTCTCTTGGACTAGCGGGGGCTGGGAATGAGCAGTTCTTC.

The rearrangement joins TRBV7-2 to TRBJ1-5, with a tentative D call TRBD1 (6 bases). V lost 7 bases and J 0 bases, leaving 7 bases between the germline ends. The CDR3 length is 13 residues. Germline V gives CDR1 SGHTA, CDR2 FQGNSA. The CDR3 sequence: CASTRGSNQPQHF. The CDR3 DNA sequence: TGTGCCAGCACCAGGGGTAGCAATCAGCCCCAGCATTTT. Full variable domain (remainder filled in from reference TRBV7-2 and TRBJ1-5): GAGVSQSPSNKVTEKGKDVELRCDPISGHTALYWYRQSLGQGLEFLIYFQGNSAPDKSGLPSDRFSAERTGGSVSTLTIQRTQQEDSAVYLCASTRGSNQPQHFGDGTRLSIL.

This clonotype was observed a handful of times. The chain carries TRBV7-9 and TRBJ2-1; D is unresolved. This CDR3 is 13 amino acids long. V lost 5 bases to trimming and J lost 1 base, with 6 bases between them. Germline CDR1 and CDR2: SEHNR and FQNEAQ (reference sequence). CDR3 region: CASSMGSYNEQFF. Written as DNA, the CDR3 is TGTGCCAGCAGCATGGGTTCCTACAATGAGCAGTTCTTC.

The V gene is TRBV10-3, the J gene TRBJ2-5; D is undetermined. This CDR3 has 14 residues. Trimming shortened V by 3 bases and J by 7 bases, and 15 bases separated the two germline ends. Germline CDR1 is ENHRY and CDR2 is SYGVKD. CDR3 region: CAISELVGPGTQYF. CDR3 sequence (DNA): TGTGCCATCAGTGAATTGGTAGGGCCAGGGACCCAGTACTTC.

The chain carries TRBV6-5 and TRBJ1-1; perhaps TRBD1 as D (5 bases). Trimming shortened V by 4 bases and J by 1 base, and 19 bases separated the two germline ends. Per the germline V gene, CDR1 is MNHEY and CDR2 is SVGAGI. The CDR3 runs 17 residues. As DNA, the CDR3 is TGTGCCAGCAGTTCTCGCCTGTCGGGGCTAGGGAACACTGAAGCTTTCTTT. Encoded protein: CASSSRLSGLGNTEAFF.

V gene TRBV11-1 combines with J gene TRBJ2-3; D unresolved. The germline V and J ends were trimmed by 5 bases and 0 bases, with 9 bases remaining between them. The CDR3 runs to 14 residues. In germline, CDR1 is SGHAT, CDR2 FQDESV (reference sequence). The DNA of the CDR3 is TGTGCCAGCAGCCCCGCTACTAGCACAGATACGCAGTATTTT. Translating it yields CASSPATSTDTQYF.

This chain connects TRBV15 to TRBJ2-4, with D tentatively TRBD1 (6 bases). CDR3 size: 17 residues. Germline V lookup: CDR1 LNHNV, CDR2 YYDKDF (reference sequence). Trimming stripped 3 bases from V and 2 bases from J, with 17 bases between. CDR3 sequence reads: CATSRIYRVEPKNIQYF. CDR3 nucleotide sequence: TGTGCCACCAGCAGGATTTACAGGGTAGAACCCAAAAACATTCAGTACTTC.

This clonotype was recorded a few times. This chain connects TRBV6-2 or TRBV6-3 to TRBJ2-1; 8 positions match TRBD1. This CDR3 contains 15 residues. The V gene's germline CDR1 is MNHEY and CDR2 SVGEGT. V gave up 6 bases and J gave up 2 bases; unmatched junction bases: 6. CDR3 sequence: CASRGTGSPYNEQFF. The DNA for the CDR3 is TGTGCCAGCAGGGGGACAGGTAGTCCCTACAATGAGCAGTTCTTC.